This TCR beta chain was recovered during a study of blood T cell repertoires in COVID-19. Overall study context: The samples span acute and convalescent COVID-19 from the United States, Italy and Spain. PBMCs, B-cell-depleted T cells, or T cells were the source of the cDNA or gDNA that made up the material.

Only in-frame clones appear in the TCRdb table, and some are missing; sequencing was by immunoSEQ multiplex PCR. The sample includes 400,000 to 450,000 clones, roughly 87% of them seen just once. Two negative PCRs, clearance, or symptom resolution had been documented for recovered Cohort 3 donors. This TCR derives from a man between 18 and 35 years old who had recovered from COVID-19. Material for sequencing was PBMCs or T cells enriched from blood (not recorded which).

The CDR3 is CASLVQPNTGELFF. For the CDR3, the DNA is TGTGCCAGCCTGGTACAGCCGAACACCGGGGAGCTGTTTTTT. V usage is TRBV5-4 and J usage is TRBJ2-2; no clear D gene. The germline gives CDR1 SGHNT, CDR2 YYREEE (reference sequence). Between the trimmed V and J ends, which lost 7 bases and 0 bases, there was a span of 10 bases. This CDR3 contains 14 residues. Complete variable domain (other parts from reference TRBV5-4 and TRBJ2-2): ETGVTQSPTHLIKTRGQQVTLRCSSQSGHNTVSWYQQALGQGPQFIFQYYREEENGRGNFPPRFSGLQFPNYSSELNVNALELDDSALYLCASLVQPNTGELFFGEGSRLTVL.